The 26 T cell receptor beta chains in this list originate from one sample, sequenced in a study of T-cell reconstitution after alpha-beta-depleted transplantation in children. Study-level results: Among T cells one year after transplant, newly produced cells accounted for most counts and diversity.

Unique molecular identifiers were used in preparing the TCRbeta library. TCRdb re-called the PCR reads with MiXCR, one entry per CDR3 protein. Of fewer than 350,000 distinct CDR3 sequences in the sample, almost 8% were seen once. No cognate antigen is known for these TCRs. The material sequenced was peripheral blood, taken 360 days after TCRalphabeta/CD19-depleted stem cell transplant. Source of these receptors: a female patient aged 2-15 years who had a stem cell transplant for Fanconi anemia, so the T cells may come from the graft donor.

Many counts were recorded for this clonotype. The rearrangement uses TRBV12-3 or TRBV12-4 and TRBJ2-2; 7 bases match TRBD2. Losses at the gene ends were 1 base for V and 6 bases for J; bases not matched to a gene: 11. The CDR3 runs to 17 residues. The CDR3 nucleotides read TGTGCCAGCAGTTTAGGGGGTCACGGCGGGGGTCCCGGGGAGCTGTTTTTT. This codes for CASSLGGHGGGPGELFF.

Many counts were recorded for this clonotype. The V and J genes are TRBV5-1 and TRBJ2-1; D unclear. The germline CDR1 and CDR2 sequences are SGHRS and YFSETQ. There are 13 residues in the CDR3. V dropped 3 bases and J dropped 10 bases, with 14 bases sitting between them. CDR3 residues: CASSSPTRREQFF. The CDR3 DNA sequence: TGCGCCAGCAGCTCCCCTACCAGACGGGAGCAGTTCTTC.

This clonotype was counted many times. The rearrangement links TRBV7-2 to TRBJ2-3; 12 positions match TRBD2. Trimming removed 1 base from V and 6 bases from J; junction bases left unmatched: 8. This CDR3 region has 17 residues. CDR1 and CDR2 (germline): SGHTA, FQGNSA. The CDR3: CASSLGPLAGGLDTQYF. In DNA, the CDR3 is TGTGCCAGCAGCTTAGGGCCGCTAGCGGGGGGGCTTGATACGCAGTATTTT.

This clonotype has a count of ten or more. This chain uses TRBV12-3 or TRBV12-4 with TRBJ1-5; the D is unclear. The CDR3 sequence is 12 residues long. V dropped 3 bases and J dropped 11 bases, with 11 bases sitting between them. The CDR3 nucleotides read TGTGCCAGCAGTTTTATGGCAGACTCCCAGCATTTT. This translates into CASSFMADSQHF.

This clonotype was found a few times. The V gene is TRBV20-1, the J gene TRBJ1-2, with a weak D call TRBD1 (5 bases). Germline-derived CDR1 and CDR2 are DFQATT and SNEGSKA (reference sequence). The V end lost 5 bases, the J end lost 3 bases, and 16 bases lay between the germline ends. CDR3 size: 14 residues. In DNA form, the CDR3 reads TGCAGTGCTGGGGGTGGAGGGGTGGACTATGGCTACACCTTC. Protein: CSAGGGGVDYGYTF.

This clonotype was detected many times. The CDR3 is CAISVAGAETQYF. The CDR3 DNA sequence: TGTGCCATCAGCGTAGCGGGGGCTGAGACCCAGTACTTC. The chain links TRBV10-3 to TRBJ2-5, with TRBD2 matching over 9 bases. Losses at the gene ends were 6 bases for V and 5 bases for J; bases not matched to a gene: 4. Germline V gene data show CDR1 as ENHRY and CDR2 as SYGVKD. The CDR3 length is 13 residues.

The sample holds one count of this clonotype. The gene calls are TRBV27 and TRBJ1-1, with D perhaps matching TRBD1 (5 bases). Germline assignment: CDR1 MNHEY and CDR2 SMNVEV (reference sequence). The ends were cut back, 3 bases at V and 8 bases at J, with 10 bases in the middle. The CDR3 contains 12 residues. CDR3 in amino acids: CASSLGVHEAFF. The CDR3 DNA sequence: TGTGCCAGCAGTTTGGGGGTACACGAAGCTTTCTTT.

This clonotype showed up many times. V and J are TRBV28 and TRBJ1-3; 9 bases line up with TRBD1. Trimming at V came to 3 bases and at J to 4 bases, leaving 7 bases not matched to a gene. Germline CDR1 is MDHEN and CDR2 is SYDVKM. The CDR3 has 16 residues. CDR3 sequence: CASSLPDRGSGNTIYF. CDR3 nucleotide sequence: TGTGCCAGCAGTTTGCCCGACAGGGGGAGCGGAAACACCATATATTTT.

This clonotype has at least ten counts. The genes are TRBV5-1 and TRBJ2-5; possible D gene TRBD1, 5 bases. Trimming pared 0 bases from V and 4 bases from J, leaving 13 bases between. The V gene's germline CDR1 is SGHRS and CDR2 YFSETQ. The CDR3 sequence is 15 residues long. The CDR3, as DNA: TGCGCCAGCAGCTTGGGTCTGTACGACAGAGAGACCCAGTACTTC. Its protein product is CASSLGLYDRETQYF.

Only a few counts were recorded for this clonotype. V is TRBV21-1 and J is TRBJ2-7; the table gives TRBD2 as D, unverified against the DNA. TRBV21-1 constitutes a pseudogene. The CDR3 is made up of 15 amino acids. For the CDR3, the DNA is TGTGCCAGCAGCCCCAGGACAGCGGAAATCTACGAGCAGTACTTC. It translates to CASSPRTAEIYEQYF.

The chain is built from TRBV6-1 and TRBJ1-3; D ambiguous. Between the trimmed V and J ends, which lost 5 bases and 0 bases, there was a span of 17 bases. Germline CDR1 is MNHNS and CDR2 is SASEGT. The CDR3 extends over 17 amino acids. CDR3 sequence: CASSTLSAQNSGNTIYF. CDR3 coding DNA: TGTGCCAGCAGTACCCTCTCGGCGCAGAACTCTGGAAACACCATATATTTT.

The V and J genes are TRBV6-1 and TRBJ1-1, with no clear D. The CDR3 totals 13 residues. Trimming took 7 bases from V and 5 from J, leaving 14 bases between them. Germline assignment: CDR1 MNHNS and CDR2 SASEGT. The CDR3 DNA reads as TGTGCCAGCACCCTGGACGGGGAAACTGAAGCTTTCTTT. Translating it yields CASTLDGETEAFF.

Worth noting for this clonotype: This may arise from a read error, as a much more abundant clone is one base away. CDR3 sequence (DNA): TGTGCCAGCAGCATCCTCGCGACTTCAAACAATGAGCAGTTCTTC. Its protein product is CASSILATSNNEQFF. The rearrangement uses TRBV12-3 or TRBV12-4 and TRBJ2-1; D unresolved. This CDR3 comprises 15 residues. V was trimmed by 6 bases and J by 5 bases, leaving 17 bases between them.

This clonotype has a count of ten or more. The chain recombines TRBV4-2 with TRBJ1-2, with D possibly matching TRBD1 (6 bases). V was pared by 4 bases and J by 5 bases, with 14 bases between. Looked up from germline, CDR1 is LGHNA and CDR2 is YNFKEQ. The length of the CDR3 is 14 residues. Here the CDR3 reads CASSLMGHVYGYTF. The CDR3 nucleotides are TGTGCCAGCAGCCTTATGGGACATGTTTATGGCTACACCTTC.

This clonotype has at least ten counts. The CDR3 bases are TGTGCCAGCAGTTACGGTCGCCTAGGCGGGAACTACAATGAGCAGTTCTTC. It encodes CASSYGRLGGNYNEQFF. The chain is built from TRBV6-5 and TRBJ2-1, with a weak D call TRBD2 (6 bases). This CDR3 contains 17 residues. Between the trimmed V and J ends, which lost 2 bases and 3 bases, there was a span of 17 bases. Germline assignment: CDR1 MNHEY and CDR2 SVGAGI.

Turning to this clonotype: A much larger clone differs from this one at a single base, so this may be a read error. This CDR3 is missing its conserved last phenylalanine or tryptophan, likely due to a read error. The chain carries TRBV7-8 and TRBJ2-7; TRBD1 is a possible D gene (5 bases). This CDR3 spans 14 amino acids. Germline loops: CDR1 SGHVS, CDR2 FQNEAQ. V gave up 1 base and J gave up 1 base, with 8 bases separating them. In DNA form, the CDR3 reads TGTGCCAGCAGCTTAGTCAGGGCATCCTACGAGCAGTACATC. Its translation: CASSLVRASYEQYI.

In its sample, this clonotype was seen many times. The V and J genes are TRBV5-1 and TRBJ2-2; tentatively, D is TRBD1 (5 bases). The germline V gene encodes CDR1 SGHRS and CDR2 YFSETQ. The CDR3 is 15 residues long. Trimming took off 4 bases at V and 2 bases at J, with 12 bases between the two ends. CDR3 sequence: CASSADTLNTGELFF. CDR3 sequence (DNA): TGCGCCAGCAGCGCGGACACCCTAAACACCGGGGAGCTGTTTTTT. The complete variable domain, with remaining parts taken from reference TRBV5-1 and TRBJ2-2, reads KAGVTQTPRYLIKTRGQQVTLSCSPISGHRSVSWYQQTPGQGLQFLFEYFSETQRNKGNFPGRFSGRQFSNSRSEMNVSTLELGDSALYLCASSADTLNTGELFFGEGSRLTVL.

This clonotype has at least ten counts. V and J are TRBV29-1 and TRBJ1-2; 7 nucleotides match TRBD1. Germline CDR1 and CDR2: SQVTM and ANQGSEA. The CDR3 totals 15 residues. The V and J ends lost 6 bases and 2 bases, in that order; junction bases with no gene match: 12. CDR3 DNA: TGCAGCGTCCTCAACCCGACAGGGACAAACTATGGCTACACCTTC. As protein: CSVLNPTGTNYGYTF.

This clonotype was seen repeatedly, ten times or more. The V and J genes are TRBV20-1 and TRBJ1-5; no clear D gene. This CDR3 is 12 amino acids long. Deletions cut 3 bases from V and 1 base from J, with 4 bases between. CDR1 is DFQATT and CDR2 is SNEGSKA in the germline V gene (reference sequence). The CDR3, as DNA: TGCAGTGCTAGTTCCAGCAATCAGCCCCAGCATTTT. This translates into CSASSSNQPQHF.

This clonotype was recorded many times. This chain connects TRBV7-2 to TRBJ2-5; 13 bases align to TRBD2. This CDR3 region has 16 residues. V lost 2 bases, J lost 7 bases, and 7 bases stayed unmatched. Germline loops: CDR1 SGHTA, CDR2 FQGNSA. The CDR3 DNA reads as TGTGCCAGCAGCTTACTGACTAGCGGGGGGTTGCGGACCCAGTACTTC. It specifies CASSLLTSGGLRTQYF.

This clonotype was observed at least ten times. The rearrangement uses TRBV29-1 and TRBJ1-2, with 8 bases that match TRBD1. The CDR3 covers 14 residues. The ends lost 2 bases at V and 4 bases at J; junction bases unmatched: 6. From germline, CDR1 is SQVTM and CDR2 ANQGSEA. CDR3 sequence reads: CSVERPGQVYGYTF. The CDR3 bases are TGCAGCGTTGAACGCCCGGGACAGGTCTATGGCTACACCTTC.

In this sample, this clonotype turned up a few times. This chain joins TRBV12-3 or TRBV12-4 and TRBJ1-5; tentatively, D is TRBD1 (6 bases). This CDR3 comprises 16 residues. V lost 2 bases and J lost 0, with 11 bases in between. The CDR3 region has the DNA TGTGCCAGCAGTTTAAGGCAGGGGTCTAGCAATCAGCCCCAGCATTTT. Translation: CASSLRQGSSNQPQHF.

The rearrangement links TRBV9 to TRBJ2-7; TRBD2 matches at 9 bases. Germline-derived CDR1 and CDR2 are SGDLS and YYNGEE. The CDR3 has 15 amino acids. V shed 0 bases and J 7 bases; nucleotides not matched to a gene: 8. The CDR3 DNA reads TGTGCCAGCAGCGTAGACCCAGCGGGGGGCCTGGAGCAGTACTTC. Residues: CASSVDPAGGLEQYF.

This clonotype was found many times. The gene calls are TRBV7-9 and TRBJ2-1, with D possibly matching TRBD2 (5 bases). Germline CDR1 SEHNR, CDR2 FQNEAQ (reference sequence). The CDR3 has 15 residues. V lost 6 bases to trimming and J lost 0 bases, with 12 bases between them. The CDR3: CASRDLAGSYNEQFF. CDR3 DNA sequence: TGTGCCAGCAGGGACCTGGCGGGCTCCTACAATGAGCAGTTCTTC.

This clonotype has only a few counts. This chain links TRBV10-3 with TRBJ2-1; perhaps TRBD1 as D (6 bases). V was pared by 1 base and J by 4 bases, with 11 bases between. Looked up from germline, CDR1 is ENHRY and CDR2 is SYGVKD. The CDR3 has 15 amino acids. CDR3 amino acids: CAISEWGRGYNEQFF. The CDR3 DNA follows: TGTGCCATCAGTGAGTGGGGTAGGGGGTACAATGAGCAGTTCTTC.

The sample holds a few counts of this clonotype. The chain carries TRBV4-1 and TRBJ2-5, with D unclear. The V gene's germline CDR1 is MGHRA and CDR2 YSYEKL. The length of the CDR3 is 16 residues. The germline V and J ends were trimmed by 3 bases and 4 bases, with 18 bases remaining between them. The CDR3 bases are TGCGCCAGCAGCCAGACCCCCTCCGGTCCAGGAGAGACCCAGTACTTC. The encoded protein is CASSQTPSGPGETQYF.